The entry that follows covers one TCR beta chain sequence. Its cognate antigen is unknown. The data stem from a study of shared clonotypes between healthy human individuals. CDR3 size: 15 residues. Germline V gene lookup returns CDR1 MNHEY and CDR2 SMNVEV (reference sequence). After removal of 7 bases from V and 2 bases from J, the junction contained 10 bases not matched to a gene. This was a deep-level run. The protocol was immunoSEQ multiplex PCR, while the TCRdb copy is restricted to in-frame clones and leaves out a portion. The table includes fewer than 2.5 million clones, approximately 94% detected once. The study, taken as a whole, reports: Rarefaction curves obtained for sorted subsets showed sequencing incomplete despite large depth. Against clonotypes common to all four donors, non-shared ones had lower generation probabilities. Sampling used blood alone; tissue repertoires probably differ.

This TCR came from a man younger than 35 in good health. Some clones in this sample may be carry-over from other donors' samples. The rearrangement links TRBV27 to TRBJ2-7; 8 nucleotides line up with TRBD2. Source material: naive CD4+ T cells from PBMCs. Regarding subset: CD45RA+ positively selected. CDR3 residues: CASKRKRESAYEQYF. The CDR3 nucleotides read TGTGCCAGCAAACGGAAGCGGGAGAGCGCCTACGAGCAGTACTTC.